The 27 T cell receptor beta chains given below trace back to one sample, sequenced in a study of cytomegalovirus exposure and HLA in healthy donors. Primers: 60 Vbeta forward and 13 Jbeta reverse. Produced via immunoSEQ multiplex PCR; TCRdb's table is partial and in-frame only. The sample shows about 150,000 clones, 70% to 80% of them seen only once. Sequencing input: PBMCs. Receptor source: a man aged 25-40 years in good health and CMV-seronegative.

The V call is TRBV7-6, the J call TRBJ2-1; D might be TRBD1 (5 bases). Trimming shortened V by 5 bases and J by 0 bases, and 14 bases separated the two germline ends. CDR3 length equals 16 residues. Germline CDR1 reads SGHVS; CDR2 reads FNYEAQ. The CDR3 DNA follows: TGTGCCAGCAGCCGACAGTCAGGTTTCTCCTACAATGAGCAGTTCTTC. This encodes CASSRQSGFSYNEQFF.

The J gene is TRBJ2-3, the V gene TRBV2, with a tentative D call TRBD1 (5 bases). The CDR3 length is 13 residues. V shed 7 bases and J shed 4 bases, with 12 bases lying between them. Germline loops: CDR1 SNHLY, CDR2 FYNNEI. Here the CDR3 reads CASNRQISDTQYF. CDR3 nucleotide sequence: TGTGCCAGCAACAGACAGATATCAGATACGCAGTATTTT.

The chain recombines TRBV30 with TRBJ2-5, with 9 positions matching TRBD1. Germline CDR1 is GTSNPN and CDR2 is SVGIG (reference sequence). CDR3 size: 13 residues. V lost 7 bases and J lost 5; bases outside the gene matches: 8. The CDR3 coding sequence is TGTGCCTTTACAATGACAGGGGGTGAGACCCAGTACTTC. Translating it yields CAFTMTGGETQYF.

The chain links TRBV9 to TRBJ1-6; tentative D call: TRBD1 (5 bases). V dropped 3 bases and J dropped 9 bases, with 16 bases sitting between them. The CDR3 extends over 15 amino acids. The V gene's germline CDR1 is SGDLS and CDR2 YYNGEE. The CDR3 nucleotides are TGTGCCAGCAGCGCAACAGGAACCTCCGGTTCACCCCTCCACTTT. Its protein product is CASSATGTSGSPLHF.

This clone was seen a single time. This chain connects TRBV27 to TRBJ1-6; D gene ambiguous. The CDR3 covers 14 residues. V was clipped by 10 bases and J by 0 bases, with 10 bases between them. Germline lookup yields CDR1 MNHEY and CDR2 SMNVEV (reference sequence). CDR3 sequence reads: CATRGGSYNSPLHF. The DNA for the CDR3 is TGTGCCACCCGGGGAGGCTCCTATAATTCACCCCTCCACTTT.

Written as DNA, the CDR3 is TGTGCCAGCAGCTTAGATCCGGGACAGGGGAAAGAGACCCAGTACTTC. Protein product: CASSLDPGQGKETQYF. The chain links TRBV11-2 to TRBJ2-5, with TRBD1 matching over 10 bases. Per the germline V gene, CDR1 is SGHAT and CDR2 is FQNNGV. J was trimmed by 3 bases and V by 0 bases; bases with no gene match: 4. The CDR3 is 16 residues long.

CDR3 sequence reads: CASSPQGLTYEQYF. CDR3 DNA sequence: TGTGCCAGCAGTCCGCAGGGTCTCACCTACGAGCAGTACTTC. The rearrangement links TRBV28 to TRBJ2-7, with a possible D match to TRBD1 (5 bases). Per germline, CDR1 MDHEN and CDR2 SYDVKM. Trimming removed 5 bases at V and 2 bases at J, with 13 bases between. The CDR3 spans 14 residues. Together with reference TRBV28 and TRBJ2-7, the CDR3 gives the full variable domain: DVKVTQSSRYLVKRTGEKVFLECVQDMDHENMFWYRQDPGLGLRLIYFSYDVKMKEKGDIPEGYSVSREKKERFSLILESASTNQTSMYLCASSPQGLTYEQYFGPGTRLTVT.

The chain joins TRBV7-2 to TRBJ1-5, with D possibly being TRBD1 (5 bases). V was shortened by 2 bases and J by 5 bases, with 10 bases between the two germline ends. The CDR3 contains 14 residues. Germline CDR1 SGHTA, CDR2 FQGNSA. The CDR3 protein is CASSLSGRDQPQHF. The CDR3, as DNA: TGTGCCAGCAGCTTATCAGGGAGGGATCAGCCCCAGCATTTT.

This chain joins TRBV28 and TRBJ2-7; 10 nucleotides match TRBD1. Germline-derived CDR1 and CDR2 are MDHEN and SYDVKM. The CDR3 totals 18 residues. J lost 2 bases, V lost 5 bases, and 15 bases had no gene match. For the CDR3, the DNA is TGTGCCAGCAGTCACCGCTCCTTAGCCGGGACAGGGGCCTACGAGCAGTACTTC. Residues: CASSHRSLAGTGAYEQYF.

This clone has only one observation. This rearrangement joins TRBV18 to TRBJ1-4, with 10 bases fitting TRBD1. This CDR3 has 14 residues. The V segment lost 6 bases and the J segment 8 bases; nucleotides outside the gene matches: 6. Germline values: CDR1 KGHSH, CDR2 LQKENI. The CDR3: CASSVGTGEEKLFF. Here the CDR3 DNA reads TGTGCCAGCTCGGTCGGGACAGGGGAAGAAAAACTGTTTTTT.

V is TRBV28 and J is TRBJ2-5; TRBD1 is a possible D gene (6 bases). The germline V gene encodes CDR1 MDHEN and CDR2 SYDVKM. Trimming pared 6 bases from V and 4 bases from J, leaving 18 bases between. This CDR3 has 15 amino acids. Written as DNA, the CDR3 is TGTGCCAGCAGGCCTGCGGCACAGGGCGGAGAGACCCAGTACTTC. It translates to CASRPAAQGGETQYF.

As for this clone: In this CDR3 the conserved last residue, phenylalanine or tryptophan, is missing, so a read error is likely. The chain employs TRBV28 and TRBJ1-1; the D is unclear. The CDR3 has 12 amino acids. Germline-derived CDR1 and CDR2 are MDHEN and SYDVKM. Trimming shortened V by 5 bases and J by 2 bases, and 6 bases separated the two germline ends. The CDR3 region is CASSEVNTEAFL. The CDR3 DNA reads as TGTGCCAGCAGTGAGGTAAACACTGAAGCTTTCCTT.

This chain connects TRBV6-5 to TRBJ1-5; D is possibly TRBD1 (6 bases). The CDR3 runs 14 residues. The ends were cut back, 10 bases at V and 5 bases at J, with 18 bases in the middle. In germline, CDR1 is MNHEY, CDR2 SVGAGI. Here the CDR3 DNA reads TGTGCCACCGGGGAGGGCCAGGGGTATCAGCCCCAGCATTTT. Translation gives CATGEGQGYQPQHF.

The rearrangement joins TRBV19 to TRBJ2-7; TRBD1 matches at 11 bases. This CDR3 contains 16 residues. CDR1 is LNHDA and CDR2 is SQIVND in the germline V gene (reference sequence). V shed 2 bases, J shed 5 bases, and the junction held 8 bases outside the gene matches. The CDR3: CASSIWLGQGADEQYF. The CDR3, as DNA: TGTGCCAGTAGTATATGGCTTGGACAGGGGGCGGACGAGCAGTACTTC.

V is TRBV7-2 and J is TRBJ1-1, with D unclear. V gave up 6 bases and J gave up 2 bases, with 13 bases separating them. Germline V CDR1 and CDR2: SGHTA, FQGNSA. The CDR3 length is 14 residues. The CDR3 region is CASRPGDSNTEAFF. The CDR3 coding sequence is TGTGCCAGCAGACCCGGGGATTCTAACACTGAAGCTTTCTTT.

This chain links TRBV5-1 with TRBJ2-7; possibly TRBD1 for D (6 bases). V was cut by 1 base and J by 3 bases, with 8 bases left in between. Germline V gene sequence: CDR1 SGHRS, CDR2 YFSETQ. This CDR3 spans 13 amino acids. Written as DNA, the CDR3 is TGCGCCAGCAGCTTGCAAGGGGGCTACGAGCAGTACTTC. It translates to CASSLQGGYEQYF.

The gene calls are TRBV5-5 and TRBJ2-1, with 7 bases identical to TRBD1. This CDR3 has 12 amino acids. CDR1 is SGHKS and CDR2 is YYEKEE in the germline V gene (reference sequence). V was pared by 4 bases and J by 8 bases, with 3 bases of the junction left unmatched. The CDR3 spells CASSPTGHEQFF. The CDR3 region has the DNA TGTGCCAGCAGCCCGACAGGGCATGAGCAGTTCTTC.

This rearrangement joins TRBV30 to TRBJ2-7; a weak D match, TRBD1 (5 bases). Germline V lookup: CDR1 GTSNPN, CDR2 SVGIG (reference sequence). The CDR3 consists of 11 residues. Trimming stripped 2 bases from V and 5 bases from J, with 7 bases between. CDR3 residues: CAWSQGDEQYF. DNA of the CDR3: TGTGCCTGGAGTCAAGGGGACGAGCAGTACTTC.

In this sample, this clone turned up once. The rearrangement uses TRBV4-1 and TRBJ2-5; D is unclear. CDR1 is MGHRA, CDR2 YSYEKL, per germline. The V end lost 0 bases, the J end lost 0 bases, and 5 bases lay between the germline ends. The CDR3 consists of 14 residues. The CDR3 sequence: CASSQDWHQETQYF. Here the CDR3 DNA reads TGCGCCAGCAGCCAAGATTGGCACCAAGAGACCCAGTACTTC.

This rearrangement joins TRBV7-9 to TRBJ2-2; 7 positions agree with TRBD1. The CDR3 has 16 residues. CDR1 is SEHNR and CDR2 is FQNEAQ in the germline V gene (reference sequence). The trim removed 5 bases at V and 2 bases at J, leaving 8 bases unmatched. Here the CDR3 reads CASSKGGQGNTGELFF. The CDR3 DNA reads TGTGCCAGCAGCAAAGGGGGCCAGGGAAACACCGGGGAGCTGTTTTTT.

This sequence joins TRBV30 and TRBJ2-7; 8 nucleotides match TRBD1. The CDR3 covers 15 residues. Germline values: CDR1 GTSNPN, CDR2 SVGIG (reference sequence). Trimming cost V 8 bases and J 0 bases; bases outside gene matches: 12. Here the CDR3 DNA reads TGTGCCGTATTCGACAGGGGCCTGAGCTCCTACGAGCAGTACTTC. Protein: CAVFDRGLSSYEQYF.

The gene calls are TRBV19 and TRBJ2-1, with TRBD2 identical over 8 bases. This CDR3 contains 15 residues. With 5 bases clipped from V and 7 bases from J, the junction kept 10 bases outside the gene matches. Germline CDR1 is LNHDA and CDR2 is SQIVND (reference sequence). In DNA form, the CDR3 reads TGTGCCAGTAGTTCCGAGGGCGGGGGGTTAAATGAGCAGTTCTTC. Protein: CASSSEGGGLNEQFF.

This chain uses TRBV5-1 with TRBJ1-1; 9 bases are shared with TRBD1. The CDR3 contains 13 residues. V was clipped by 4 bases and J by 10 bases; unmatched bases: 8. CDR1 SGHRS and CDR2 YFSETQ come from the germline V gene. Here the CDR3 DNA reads TGCGCCAGCAGCCCCGGACAGGGGCCGGGAGCTTTCTTT. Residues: CASSPGQGPGAFF.

The CDR3 DNA reads TGTGCCAGCAGCTGGGGGGAGGGGAGCTCCTACGAGCAGTACTTC. Translating gives CASSWGEGSSYEQYF. This chain uses TRBV5-4 with TRBJ2-7; 7 bases are a match to TRBD2. From germline, CDR1 is SGHNT and CDR2 YYREEE (reference sequence). J was trimmed by 0 bases and V by 3 bases; bases with no gene match: 6. This CDR3 region has 15 residues.

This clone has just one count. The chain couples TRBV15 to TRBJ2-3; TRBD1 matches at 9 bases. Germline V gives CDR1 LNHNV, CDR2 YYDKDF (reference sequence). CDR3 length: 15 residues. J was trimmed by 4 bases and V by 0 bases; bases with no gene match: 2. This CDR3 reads CATSREQGASDTQYF. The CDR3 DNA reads TGTGCCACCAGCAGAGAACAGGGGGCATCAGATACGCAGTATTTT.

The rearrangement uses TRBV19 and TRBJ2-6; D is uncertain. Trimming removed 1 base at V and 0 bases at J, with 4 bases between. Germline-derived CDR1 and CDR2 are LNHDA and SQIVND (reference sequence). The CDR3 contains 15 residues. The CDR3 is CASSIGPSGANVLTF. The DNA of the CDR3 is TGTGCCAGTAGTATAGGGCCCTCTGGGGCCAACGTCCTGACTTTC.

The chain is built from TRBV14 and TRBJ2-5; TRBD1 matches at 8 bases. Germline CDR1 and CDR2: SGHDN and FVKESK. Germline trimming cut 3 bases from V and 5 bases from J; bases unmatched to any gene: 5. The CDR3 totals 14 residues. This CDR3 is CASSHGQGRETQYF. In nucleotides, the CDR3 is TGTGCCAGCAGCCACGGACAGGGTAGGGAGACCCAGTACTTC.